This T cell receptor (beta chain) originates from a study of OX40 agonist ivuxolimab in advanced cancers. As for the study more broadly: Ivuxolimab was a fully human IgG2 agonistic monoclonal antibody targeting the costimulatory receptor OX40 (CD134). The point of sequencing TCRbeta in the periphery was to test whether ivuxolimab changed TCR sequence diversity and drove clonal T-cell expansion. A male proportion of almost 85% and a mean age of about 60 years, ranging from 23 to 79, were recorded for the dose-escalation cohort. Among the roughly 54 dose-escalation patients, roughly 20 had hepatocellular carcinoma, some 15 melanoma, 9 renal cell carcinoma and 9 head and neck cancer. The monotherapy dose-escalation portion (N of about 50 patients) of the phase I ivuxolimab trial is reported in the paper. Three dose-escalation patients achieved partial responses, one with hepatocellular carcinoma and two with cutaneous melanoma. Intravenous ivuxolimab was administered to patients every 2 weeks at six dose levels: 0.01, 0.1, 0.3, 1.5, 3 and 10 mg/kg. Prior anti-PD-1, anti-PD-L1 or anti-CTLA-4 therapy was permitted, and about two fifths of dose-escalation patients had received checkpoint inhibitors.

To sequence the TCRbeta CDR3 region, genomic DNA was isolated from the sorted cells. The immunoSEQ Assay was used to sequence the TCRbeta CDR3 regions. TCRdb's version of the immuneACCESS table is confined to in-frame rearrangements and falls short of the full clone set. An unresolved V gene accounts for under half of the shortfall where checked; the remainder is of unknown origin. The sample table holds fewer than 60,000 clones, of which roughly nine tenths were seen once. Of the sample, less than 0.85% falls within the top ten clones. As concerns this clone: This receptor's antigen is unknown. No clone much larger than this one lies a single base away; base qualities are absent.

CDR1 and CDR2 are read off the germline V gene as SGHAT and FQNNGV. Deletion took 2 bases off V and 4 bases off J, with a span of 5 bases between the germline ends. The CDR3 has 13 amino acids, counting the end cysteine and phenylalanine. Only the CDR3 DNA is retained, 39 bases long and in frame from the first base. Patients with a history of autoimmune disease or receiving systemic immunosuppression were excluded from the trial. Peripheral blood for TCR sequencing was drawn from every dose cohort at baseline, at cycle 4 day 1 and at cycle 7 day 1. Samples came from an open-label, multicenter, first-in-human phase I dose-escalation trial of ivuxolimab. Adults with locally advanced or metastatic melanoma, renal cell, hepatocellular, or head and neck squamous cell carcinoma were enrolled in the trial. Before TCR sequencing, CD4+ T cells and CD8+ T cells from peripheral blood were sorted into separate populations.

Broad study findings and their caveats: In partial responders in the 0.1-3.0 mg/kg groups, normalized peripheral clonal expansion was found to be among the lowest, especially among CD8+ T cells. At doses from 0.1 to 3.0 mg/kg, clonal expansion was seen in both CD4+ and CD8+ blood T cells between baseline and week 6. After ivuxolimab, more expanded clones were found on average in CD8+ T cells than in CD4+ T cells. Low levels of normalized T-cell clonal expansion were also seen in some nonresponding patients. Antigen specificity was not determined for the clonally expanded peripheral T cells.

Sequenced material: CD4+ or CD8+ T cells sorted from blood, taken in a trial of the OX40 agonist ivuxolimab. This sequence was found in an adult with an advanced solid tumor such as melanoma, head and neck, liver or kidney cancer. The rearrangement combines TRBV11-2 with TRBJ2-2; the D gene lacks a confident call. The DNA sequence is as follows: TGTGCCAGCAGCTTACAGAGCACCGGGGAGCTGTTTTTT. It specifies CASSLQSTGELFF.